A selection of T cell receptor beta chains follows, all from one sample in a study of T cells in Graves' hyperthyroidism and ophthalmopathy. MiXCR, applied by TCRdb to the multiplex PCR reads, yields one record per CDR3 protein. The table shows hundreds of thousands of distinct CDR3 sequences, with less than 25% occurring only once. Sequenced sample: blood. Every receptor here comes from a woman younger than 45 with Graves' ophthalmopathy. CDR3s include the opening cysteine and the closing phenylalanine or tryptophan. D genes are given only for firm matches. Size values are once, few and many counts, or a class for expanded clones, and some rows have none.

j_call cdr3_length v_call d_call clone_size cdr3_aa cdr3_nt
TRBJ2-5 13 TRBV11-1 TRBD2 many CASSNSGGQTQYF TGTGCCAGCAGCAATAGCGGGGGTCAGACCCAGTACTTC
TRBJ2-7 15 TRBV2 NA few CASIMTQPSSYEQYF TGTGCCAGCATAATGACACAGCCAAGCTCCTACGAGCAGTACTTC
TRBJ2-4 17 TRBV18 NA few CASSPGGTLSIQNIQYF TGTGCCAGCTCACCTGGAGGGACTTTATCTATCCAAAACATTCAGTACTTC
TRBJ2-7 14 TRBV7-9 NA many CASSSVGQAYEQYF TGTGCCAGCAGCTCGGTCGGACAAGCCTACGAGCAGTACTTC
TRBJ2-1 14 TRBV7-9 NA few CASSLEEGWDEQFF TGTGCCAGCAGCTTAGAAGAAGGGTGGGATGAGCAGTTCTTC
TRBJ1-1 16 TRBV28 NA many CASSFTGFNMNTEAFF TGTGCCAGCAGTTTTACAGGGTTCAACATGAACACTGAAGCTTTCTTT
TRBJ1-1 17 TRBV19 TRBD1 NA CASSRQGAQPMNTEAFF TGTGCCAGTAGTAGACAGGGGGCTCAACCCATGAACACTGAAGCTTTCTTT
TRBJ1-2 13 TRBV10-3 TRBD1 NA CAYRDRDAYGYTF TGTGCCTACCGGGACAGGGACGCCTATGGCTACACCTTC
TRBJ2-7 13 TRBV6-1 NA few CASGRGEPYEQYF TGTGCCAGCGGAAGAGGAGAACCCTACGAGCAGTACTTC
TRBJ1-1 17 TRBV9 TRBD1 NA CASSVGLRDRDGTEAFF TGTGCCAGCAGCGTGGGACTCCGGGACAGGGATGGGACTGAAGCTTTCTTT
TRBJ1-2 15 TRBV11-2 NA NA CASSSNREAHYGYTF TGTGCCAGCAGCTCAAACAGGGAGGCGCACTATGGCTACACCTTC
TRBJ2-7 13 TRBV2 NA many CAVLGDSSYEQYF TGTGCCGTGCTAGGGGATTCCTCCTACGAGCAGTACTTC
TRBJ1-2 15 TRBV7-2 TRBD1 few CASSAQGASYYGYTF TGTGCCAGCAGCGCTCAGGGGGCGAGCTACTATGGCTACACCTTC
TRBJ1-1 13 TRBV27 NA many CASSLTWNTEAFF TGTGCCAGCAGTTTAACTTGGAACACTGAAGCTTTCTTT
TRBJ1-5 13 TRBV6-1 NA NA CASSGKTDQPQHF TGTGCCAGCAGTGGAAAGACAGATCAGCCCCAGCATTTT
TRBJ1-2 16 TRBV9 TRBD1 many CASSTDSGTGGYGYTF TGTGCCAGCAGCACCGATTCAGGGACAGGGGGGTATGGCTACACCTTC
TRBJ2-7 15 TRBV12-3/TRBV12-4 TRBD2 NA CASSPRLAGEGEQYF TGTGCCAGCAGTCCTAGACTAGCGGGGGAAGGAGAGCAGTACTTC
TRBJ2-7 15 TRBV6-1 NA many CASSMTGGSSYEQYF TGTGCCAGCAGTATGACAGGCGGGAGCTCCTACGAGCAGTACTTC
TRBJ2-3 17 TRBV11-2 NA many CASSPTWSWGGTDTQYF TGTGCCAGCAGCCCAACGTGGTCATGGGGGGGCACAGATACGCAGTATTTT
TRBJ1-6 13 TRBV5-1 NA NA CASSFEANSPLHF TGCGCCAGCAGCTTCGAGGCGAATTCACCCCTCCACTTT
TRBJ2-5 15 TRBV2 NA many CASSGTTGSRGTQYF TGTGCCAGCAGCGGCACTACAGGGTCCCGAGGGACCCAGTACTTC
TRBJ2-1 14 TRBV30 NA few CAWNVAGTHNEQFF TGTGCCTGGAATGTGGCCGGGACTCACAATGAGCAGTTCTTC
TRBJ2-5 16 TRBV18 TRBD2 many CASSPMTSGLQETQYF TGTGCCAGCTCCCCGATGACTAGCGGATTACAAGAGACCCAGTACTTC
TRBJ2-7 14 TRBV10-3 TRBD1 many CAIRGQGGSYEQYF TGTGCCATCAGAGGACAGGGGGGCTCCTACGAGCAGTACTTC